This T cell receptor beta chain was documented in a study of low-dose radiotherapy and immunotherapy resistance in tumors. As for the study in general: Radiation delivery to Cohort 1 consisted of 0.5 Gy per fraction every 2 weeks, summing to 6.5 Gy.

Donors received nivolumab, ipilimumab, aspirin, low-dose cyclophosphamide and low-dose radiotherapy. TRAV and TRBV primers primed cDNA for both TCRalpha and TCRbeta. Over roughly 19 PCR cycles, TCRs were amplified from a constant-region primer and V-primer adapter. One entry per CDR3 protein results from TCRdb running MiXCR on the reads. Counted here are more than 9,500 distinct CDR3 sequences, around 74% occurring once; the ten biggest clones make up around 3.6%. V was clipped by 4 bases and J by 3 bases, with 13 bases between them. This CDR3 has 14 residues. CDR1 is SGDLS and CDR2 is YYNGEE in the germline V gene.

This chain links TRBV9 with TRBJ1-2; D possibly corresponds to TRBD1 (5 bases). The TCR originated in a human donor with advanced metastatic prostate, ovarian, gallbladder or colorectal cancer (not recorded which). This table probably holds off-target reads from a library built for another chain. CDR3 sequence: CASSLTGSDYGYTF. CDR3 sequence (DNA): TGTGCCAGCAGCCTTACAGGATCTGACTATGGCTACACCTTC.